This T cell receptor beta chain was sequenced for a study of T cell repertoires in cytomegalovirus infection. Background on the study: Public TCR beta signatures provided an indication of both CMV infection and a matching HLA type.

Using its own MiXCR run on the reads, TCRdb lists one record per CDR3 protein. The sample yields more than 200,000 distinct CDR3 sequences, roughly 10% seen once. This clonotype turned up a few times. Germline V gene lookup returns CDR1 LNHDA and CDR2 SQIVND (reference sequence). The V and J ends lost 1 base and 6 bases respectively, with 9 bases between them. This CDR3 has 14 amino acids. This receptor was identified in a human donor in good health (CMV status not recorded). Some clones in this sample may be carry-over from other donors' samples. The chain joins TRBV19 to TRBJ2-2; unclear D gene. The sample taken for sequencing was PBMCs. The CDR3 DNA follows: TGTGCCAGTAGTATAGCCAGACAAGCCGGGGAGCTGTTTTTT. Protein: CASSIARQAGELFF.